The clone carrying this T cell receptor beta chain was recorded many times. The data derive from a study of T cells in Graves' hyperthyroidism and ophthalmopathy. V dropped 6 bases and J dropped 7 bases, with 22 bases sitting between them. The CDR3 is 16 amino acids. RNA transcripts gave rise to amplified TCR beta CDR3 regions. TCR CDR3 underwent first-round RT-PCR with the HTBI primer set. Each CDR3 protein is one row after TCRdb ran MiXCR on the multiplex PCR reads. The repertoire holds roughly 570,000 distinct CDR3 sequences, with about 15% as singletons. The chain uses TRBV12-3 or TRBV12-4 and TRBJ2-1, with D tentatively TRBD2 (5 bases). Material for sequencing was blood. The TCR sequence derives from a woman aged 30 to 39 with Graves' hyperthyroidism. The CDR3 reads CASSSIPGLKWNEQFF. CDR3 bases: TGTGCCAGCAGCTCTATTCCAGGACTTAAATGGAATGAGCAGTTCTTC.